This TCR beta chain appears in the sequencing data of a study of cytomegalovirus exposure and HLA in healthy donors. Study-level background: Earlier work reported 117 million unique TCR beta sequences from about 190 million T cells. Whole-study findings and limits: Around 160 TCR beta chains were listed as cytomegalovirus-associated.

The V end was cut by 6 bases, the J end by 7 bases, with 10 bases between. The CDR3 has 13 residues. Germline CDR1 MNHEY, CDR2 SVGAGI. Each donor's status was that of a healthy bone marrow donor. Donors had nominal health at sampling but likely had unrecorded immune exposures. A few counts support this clone. As yet, its antigen is unknown. With 60 Vbeta and 13 Jbeta primers, the PCR was carried out. Only in-frame clones appear in the TCRdb table, and some are missing; sequencing was by immunoSEQ multiplex PCR. The sample has under 200,000 clones, 68% seen once; the top ten hold around 4.5%. Sequenced: PBMCs. The origin of this receptor is a woman aged 18-29 years in good health and CMV-seropositive. The chain carries TRBV6-5 and TRBJ1-6; maybe TRBD1 (5 bases). The CDR3 spells CASSQGPNSPLHF. The CDR3 bases are TGTGCCAGCAGCCAGGGCCCAAATTCACCCCTCCACTTT.